The 12 T cell receptor beta chains given below trace back to one sample, sequenced in a study of CD8 T cells in ankylosing spondylitis. Whole-study findings and limits: Roughly eight highly homologous variants made up a TCR beta motif that seemed to typify ankylosing spondylitis blood.

A single record per CDR3 protein comes from TCRdb applying MiXCR to the 5' RACE reads. The sample contains 200,000 to 250,000 distinct CDR3 sequences, around 18% of which appear only once. Their specific antigens are unknown. Sequencing was performed on blood, either unsorted or a sorted T cell fraction (not recorded which). The receptors originated from a male donor with ankylosing spondylitis.

The V gene is TRBV27, the J gene TRBJ2-2; D might be TRBD1 or TRBD2, each matching 5 bases. The CDR3 has 13 amino acids. CDR1 is MNHEY, CDR2 SMNVEV, per germline (reference sequence). Trimming shortened V by 7 bases and J by 6 bases, and 12 bases separated the two germline ends. CDR3 protein: CASMGEWPGELFF. As DNA, the CDR3 is TGTGCCAGCATGGGGGAGTGGCCCGGGGAGCTGTTTTTT.

This clonotype was counted only a few times. The CDR3 coding sequence is TGCGCCAGCAGCTTGGAATGGTCTAGCGGGGGGGCTACAGATACGCAGTATTTT. Its protein product is CASSLEWSSGGATDTQYF. This sequence joins TRBV5-1 and TRBJ2-3; 12 bases are a match to TRBD2. The CDR3 runs 18 residues. Germline V gene sequence: CDR1 SGHRS, CDR2 YFSETQ. The V segment lost 0 bases and the J segment 3 bases; nucleotides outside the gene matches: 8.

The rearrangement links TRBV4-1 to TRBJ2-7, with D perhaps matching TRBD1 or TRBD2 (5 bases each). The CDR3 is 15 amino acids. V lost 1 base, J lost 7 bases, and 17 bases lay in between. Germline-derived CDR1 and CDR2 are MGHRA and YSYEKL. CDR3 loop: CASSQATGTLWEQYF. The CDR3 region has the DNA TGCGCCAGCAGCCAAGCGACCGGGACCCTGTGGGAGCAGTACTTC.

The gene calls are TRBV6-5 and TRBJ1-5; no firm D call. This CDR3 contains 14 residues. Germline V lookup: CDR1 MNHEY, CDR2 SVGAGI. Between the trimmed V and J ends, which lost 0 bases and 1 base, there was a span of 4 bases. In DNA, the CDR3 is TGTGCCAGCAGTTACTCAGGAAGCAATCAGCCCCAGCATTTT. Translation gives CASSYSGSNQPQHF.

The gene calls are TRBV24-1 and TRBJ2-2, with D perhaps matching TRBD2 (5 bases). CDR3 length: 16 amino acids. V gave up 0 bases and J gave up 4 bases, with 11 bases separating them. Germline-derived CDR1 and CDR2 are KGHDR and SFDVKD. The CDR3 bases are TGTGCCACCAGTGATTTGGCCAGCGGCGGCACCGGGGAGCTGTTTTTT. Protein sequence: CATSDLASGGTGELFF.

This clonotype was picked up a small number of times. V usage is TRBV12-3 or TRBV12-4 and J usage is TRBJ2-3; 8 bases match TRBD1. The CDR3 covers 15 residues. J was trimmed by 4 bases and V by 5 bases; bases with no gene match: 8. The CDR3 bases are TGTGCCAGCAGTCCTCAGGGGGCTGAGCCAGATACGCAGTATTTT. Translation gives CASSPQGAEPDTQYF.

The chain has TRBV4-2 and TRBJ1-1; no clear D. CDR3 length: 14 residues. Deletions cut 1 base from V and 7 bases from J, with 13 bases between. Germline values: CDR1 LGHNA, CDR2 YNFKEQ. Here the CDR3 reads CASSQAWAANEAFF. The DNA for the CDR3 is TGTGCCAGCAGCCAAGCTTGGGCGGCAAATGAAGCTTTCTTT.

This clonotype was observed a handful of times. V is TRBV4-2 and J is TRBJ1-2; TRBD1 aligns across 9 bases. CDR1 is LGHNA, CDR2 YNFKEQ, per germline. The length of the CDR3 is 15 residues. V was pared by 1 base and J by 3 bases, with 3 bases of the junction left unmatched. CDR3 nucleotide sequence: TGTGCCAGCAGCCAAGGGACAGGGGAATACTATGGCTACACCTTC. This translates into CASSQGTGEYYGYTF.

J is TRBJ1-1 and V is TRBV11-2; TRBD1 matches at 10 bases. In germline, CDR1 is SGHAT, CDR2 FQNNGV. After removal of 1 base from V and 1 base from J, the junction contained 9 bases not matched to a gene. CDR3 length: 18 residues. CDR3 DNA sequence: TGTGCCAGCAGCTTAGGGAAGGGGACAGGGGCCACGAACACTGAAGCTTTCTTT. Its translation is CASSLGKGTGATNTEAFF.

This clonotype has ten or more counts. This chain joins TRBV20-1 and TRBJ1-2; D call uncertain. The CDR3 is made up of 13 amino acids. Germline V gene data show CDR1 as DFQATT and CDR2 as SNEGSKA (reference sequence). The germline V and J ends were trimmed by 3 bases and 0 bases, with 8 bases remaining between them. CDR3 amino acids: CSARELANYGYTF. In DNA form, the CDR3 reads TGCAGTGCTAGGGAGTTAGCTAACTATGGCTACACCTTC.

This clonotype showed up just a few times. The chain joins TRBV29-1 to TRBJ1-1; a weak D match, TRBD1 (5 bases). Germline CDR1 reads SQVTM; CDR2 reads ANQGSEA. With 1 base removed from V and 0 bases from J, the gap between germline ends came to 9 bases. The CDR3 has 14 residues. DNA for the CDR3: TGCAGCGTTGAAGTCGACAGTTTGAACACTGAAGCTTTCTTT. Protein: CSVEVDSLNTEAFF. Based on the CDR3 plus reference TRBV29-1 and TRBJ1-1, the full variable domain is SAVISQKPSRDICQRGTSLTIQCQVDSQVTMMFWYRQQPGQSLTLIATANQGSEATYESGFVIDKFPISRPNLTFSTLTVSNMSPEDSSIYLCSVEVDSLNTEAFFGQGTRLTVV.

This clonotype was recorded at least ten times. The chain has TRBV29-1 and TRBJ2-2; D unclear. The ends were cut back, 0 bases at V and 0 bases at J, with 11 bases in the middle. CDR3 length equals 16 residues. Looked up from germline, CDR1 is SQVTM and CDR2 is ANQGSEA. CDR3 region: CSVEDRRSTNTGELFF. CDR3 sequence (DNA): TGCAGCGTTGAAGATCGACGGAGTACGAACACCGGGGAGCTGTTTTTT.